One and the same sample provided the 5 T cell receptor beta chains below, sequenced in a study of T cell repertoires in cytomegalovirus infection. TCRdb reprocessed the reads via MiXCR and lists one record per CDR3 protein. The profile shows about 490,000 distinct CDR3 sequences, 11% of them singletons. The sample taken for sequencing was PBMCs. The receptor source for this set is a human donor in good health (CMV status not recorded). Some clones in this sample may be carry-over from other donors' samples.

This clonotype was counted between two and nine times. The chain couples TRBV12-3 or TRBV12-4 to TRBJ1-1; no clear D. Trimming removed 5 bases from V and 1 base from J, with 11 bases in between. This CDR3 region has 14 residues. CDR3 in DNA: TGTGCCAGCAGTCGTGGGGTCGGGAACACTGAAGCTTTCTTT. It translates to CASSRGVGNTEAFF.

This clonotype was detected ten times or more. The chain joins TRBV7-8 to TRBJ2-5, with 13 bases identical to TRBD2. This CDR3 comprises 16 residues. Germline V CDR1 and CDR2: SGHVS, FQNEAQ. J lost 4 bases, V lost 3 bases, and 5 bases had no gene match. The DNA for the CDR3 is TGTGCCAGCAGCTTTGGACTAGCGGGAGTCCCAGAGACCCAGTACTTC. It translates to CASSFGLAGVPETQYF.

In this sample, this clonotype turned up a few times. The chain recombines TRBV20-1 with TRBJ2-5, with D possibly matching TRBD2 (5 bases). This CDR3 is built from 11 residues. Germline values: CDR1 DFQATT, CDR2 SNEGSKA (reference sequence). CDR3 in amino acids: CRAIRGETQYF. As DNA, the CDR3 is TGCAGGGCCATTCGGGGAGAGACCCAGTACTTC.

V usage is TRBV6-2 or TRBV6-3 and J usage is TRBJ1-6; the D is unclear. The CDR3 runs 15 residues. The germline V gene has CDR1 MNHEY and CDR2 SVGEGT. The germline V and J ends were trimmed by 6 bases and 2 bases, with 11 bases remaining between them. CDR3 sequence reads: CASRRPGTYNSPLHF. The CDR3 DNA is TGTGCCAGCAGGAGACCGGGGACCTATAATTCACCCCTCCACTTT.

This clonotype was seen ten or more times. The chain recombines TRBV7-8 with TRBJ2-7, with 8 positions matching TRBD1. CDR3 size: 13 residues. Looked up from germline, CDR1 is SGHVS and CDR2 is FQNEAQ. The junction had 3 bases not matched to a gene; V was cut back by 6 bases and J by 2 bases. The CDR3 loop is CASRTGAPYEQYF. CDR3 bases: TGTGCCAGCAGGACAGGGGCCCCCTACGAGCAGTACTTC.